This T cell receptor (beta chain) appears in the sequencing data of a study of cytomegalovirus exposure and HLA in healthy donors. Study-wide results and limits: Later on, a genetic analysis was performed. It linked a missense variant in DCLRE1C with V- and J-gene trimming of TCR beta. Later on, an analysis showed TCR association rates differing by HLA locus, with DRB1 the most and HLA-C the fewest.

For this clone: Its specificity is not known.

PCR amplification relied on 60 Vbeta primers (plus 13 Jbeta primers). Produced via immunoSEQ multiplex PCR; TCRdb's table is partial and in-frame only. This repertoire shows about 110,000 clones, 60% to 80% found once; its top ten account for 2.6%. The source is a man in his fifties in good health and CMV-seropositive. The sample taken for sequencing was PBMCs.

The CDR3 loop reads CASSLVSGGMSYNEQFF. CDR3 coding DNA: TGCGCCAGCAGCTTGGTTAGCGGGGGAATGTCCTACAATGAGCAGTTCTTC. The rearrangement joins TRBV5-1 to TRBJ2-1; TRBD2 matches 9 bases. Germline V lookup: CDR1 SGHRS, CDR2 YFSETQ. V trimming: 0 bases; J trimming: 1 base; junction bases outside the gene matches: 5. The length of the CDR3 is 17 residues.